The present TCR beta chain was sequenced within a study of read filtering for tumor transcriptome and immune sequencing. Study information: Per sample, TCR-region reads ranged about 4.05 to 10.27 million by IR-seq, about 75 to 1,300 by RNA-seq.

This library used about 360 ng RNA and molecular barcoded adaptors spanning alpha/delta and beta/gamma chains. TCRdb analysed the reads with MiXCR anew, one entry per CDR3 protein. This sample has approximately 58,000 distinct CDR3 sequences, with about 12% found just once. The J segment lost 4 bases and the V segment lost 3 bases, leaving 7 bases of the junction unmatched. The CDR3 is 16 amino acids. CDR1 is SEHNR, CDR2 FQNEAQ, per germline (reference sequence). This clonotype has more than one count but fewer than ten. The antigen is undetermined. Study-level results: Sorted CD138-negative bone marrow cells were not purified T cells.

The chain couples TRBV7-9 to TRBJ2-2; 8 nucleotides match TRBD1. The clonotype comes from a donor at least 40 years old with multiple myeloma. The sample consisted of a population of CD138-negative cells sorted from bone marrow. CDR3 DNA sequence: TGTGCCAGCAGCTTGGGGACAGGAACCAGCACCGGGGAGCTGTTTTTT. Translated: CASSLGTGTSTGELFF.